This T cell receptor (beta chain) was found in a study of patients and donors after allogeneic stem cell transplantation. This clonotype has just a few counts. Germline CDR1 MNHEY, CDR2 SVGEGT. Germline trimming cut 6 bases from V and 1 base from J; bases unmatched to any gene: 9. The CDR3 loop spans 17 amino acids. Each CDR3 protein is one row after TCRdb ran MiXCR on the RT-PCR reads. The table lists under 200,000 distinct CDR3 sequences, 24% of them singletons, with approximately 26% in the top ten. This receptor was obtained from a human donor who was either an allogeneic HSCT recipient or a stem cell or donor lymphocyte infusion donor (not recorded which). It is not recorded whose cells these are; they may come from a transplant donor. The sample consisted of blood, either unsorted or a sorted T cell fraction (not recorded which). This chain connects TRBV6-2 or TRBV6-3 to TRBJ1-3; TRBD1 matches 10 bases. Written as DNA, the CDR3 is TGTGCCAGCAGCCCGCGCTTGGGACAGGGGTCTGGAAACACCATATATTTT. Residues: CASSPRLGQGSGNTIYF.